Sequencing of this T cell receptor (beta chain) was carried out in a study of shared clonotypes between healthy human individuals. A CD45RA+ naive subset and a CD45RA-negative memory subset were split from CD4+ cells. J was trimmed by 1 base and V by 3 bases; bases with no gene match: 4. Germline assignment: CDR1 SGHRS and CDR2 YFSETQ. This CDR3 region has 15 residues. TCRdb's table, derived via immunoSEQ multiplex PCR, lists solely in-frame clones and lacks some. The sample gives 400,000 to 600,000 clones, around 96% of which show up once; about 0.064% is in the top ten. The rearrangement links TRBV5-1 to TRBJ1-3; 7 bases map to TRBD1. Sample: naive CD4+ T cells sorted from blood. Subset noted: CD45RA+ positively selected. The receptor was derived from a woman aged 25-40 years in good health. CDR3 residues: CASSSTGVSGNTIYF. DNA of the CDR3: TGCGCCAGCAGCTCCACAGGGGTGTCTGGAAACACCATATATTTT. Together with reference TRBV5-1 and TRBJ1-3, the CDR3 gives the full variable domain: KAGVTQTPRYLIKTRGQQVTLSCSPISGHRSVSWYQQTPGQGLQFLFEYFSETQRNKGNFPGRFSGRQFSNSRSEMNVSTLELGDSALYLCASSSTGVSGNTIYFGEGSWLTVV.